This TCR beta chain was captured by sequencing in a study of Ad26.COV2.S vaccination and SARS-CoV-2 variants (dated by TCRdb to the early 2020s). In terms of the full investigation: Vaccine-arm donors came from COV1001, a multicentre, randomized, double-blind, placebo-controlled phase I-IIa trial of Ad26.COV2.S in healthy adults. Ad26.COV2.S was given intramuscularly at 5x10^10 or 1x10^11 viral particles, as a single shot or as two shots 56 days apart. Sequencing of the TCRbeta repertoire served to evaluate the specificity and breadth of SARS-CoV-2-reactive T cell receptors following Ad26.COV2.S vaccination. A total of 32 samples were included in the TCR-sequenced set, comprising roughly 19 Ad26.COV2.S vaccine recipients, 5 placebo recipients and 8 SARS-CoV-2 convalescent individuals. Trial participants were randomized into five groups of five: low-dose or high-dose Ad26.COV2.S given once or twice, or placebo on both occasions. Blinding of investigators to trial group allocation was maintained during experiments and outcome assessment.

Reading the label with the study, this specimen's treatment or condition is: some 20 received Ad26.COV2.S at low or high dose, single or two shots; roughly five received placebo; per-sample allocation not given. Repertoires of vaccine and placebo recipients were sequenced from samples taken on day 63 after the first injection. Between 29 July and 7 August 2020, Cohort 1b enrolled about two dozen adults aged 18-55 years at one site in Boston, USA. As a vaccine, Ad26.COV2.S was a replication-incompetent adenovirus type 26 vector that expressed a prefusion-stabilized SARS-CoV-2 spike protein derived from the original Wuhan strain. Study-level results and caveats: Vaccine and placebo recipients had comparable non-spike TCR breadth, which fits with the vaccine containing only spike. The study was not powered to compare responses between vaccine doses or regimens. According to the authors, total T cell responses may have been underestimated by the TCR breadth and depth analyses. Higher spike-specific TCR breadth was observed in Ad26.COV2.S recipients than in placebo recipients (P = 0.0014). Substantial breadth of spike-specific CD8+ and CD4+ T cell responses was reported after vaccination.

V is reduced by 0 bases and J by 8 bases, leaving a spacing of 15 bases between them. The germline V gene encodes CDR1 GTSNPN and CDR2 SVGIG (reference sequence). The CDR3 starts with the cysteine, ends with the phenylalanine, and has 14 residues. The entry retains the CDR3 DNA only, 42 bases that are in frame from base 1. Comments on this clone: Its antigen is still unknown. Per-nucleotide qualities are absent, and no much larger clonotype sits a single base away.

The immunoSEQ Assay was the method used to sequence TCRbeta CDR3 regions. After extraction, genomic DNA underwent amplification by bias-controlled multiplex PCR, followed by high-throughput sequencing. The study's own analysis went as follows. To quantify the absolute abundance of every unique TCRbeta CDR3 region, sequences were collapsed and filtered. T cell fraction was estimated by normalization of TCRbeta template counts to usable DNA, with usable DNA being measured through amplification of reference genes present in all nucleated cells. Repertoire TCRs were annotated as SARS-CoV-2-specific when V gene, CDR3 amino acid sequence and J gene were exactly matched to a known reactive TCR set. The reference SARS-CoV-2 TCR set came from MIRA and was filtered for enrichment in COVID-19-positive ImmuneCODE repertoires, removing public or cross-reactive TCRs. Using the MIRA antigens, annotated TCRs were further analysed by specific ORF or by position within an ORF. Breadth was defined as annotated unique rearrangements over total unique productive rearrangements; depth was the summed frequency of those rearrangements. TCR breadth was compared between groups using two-sided Wilcoxon rank-sum tests. In its TCRdb copy, this immuneACCESS table keeps in-frame sequences only and misses some clones. Where compared with another copy, unresolved V genes explain less than half of these, and the others have no known cause. V, J and clone size reflect that table, while D and trimming were determined from the DNA. A total of about 350,000 clones appear in this sample, roughly 85% of them only once. 2.5% to 3.5% of the sample belongs to the ten largest clones.

The chain couples TRBV30 to TRBJ2-3, with no confidently assigned D gene. The material sequenced was peripheral blood, taken in a trial of Ad26.COV2.S vaccine versus placebo. The receptor was isolated from a person between 18 and 59 years old who received the Ad26.COV2.S COVID-19 vaccine or a placebo. The DNA sequence is TGTGCCTGGAGTGTGGAACAGTTAGAGGCTACGCAGTATTTT. Its product reads: CAWSVEQLEATQYF.